The 25 T cell receptor beta chains presented below share a single source sample, sequenced in a study of CD8 T cells in cerebrospinal fluid in Alzheimer's disease. TCRdb re-called the 10x single-cell sequencing reads; one entry per CDR3 protein, DNA not given. The data show about 1,600 distinct CDR3 sequences, and the top ten clones hold approximately 10%. The sequencing sample was made of cerebrospinal fluid. The origin of the receptors is a human donor in good health.

V is TRBV19 and J is TRBJ2-7; without DNA, the TCRdb call of TRBD1 cannot be checked. The CDR3 has 15 residues. CDR1 LNHDA and CDR2 SQIVND come from the germline V gene (reference sequence). The chain's CDR3 is CASSAPGHGDYEQYF.

This clonotype is deemed medium-sized by its frequency. The chain employs TRBV5-1 and TRBJ2-3; the D gene TCRdb calls, TRBD2, cannot be checked with no DNA. Germline V gene lookup returns CDR1 SGHRS and CDR2 YFSETQ. This CDR3 comprises 14 residues. CDR3 amino acids: CASSFSGGDDTQYF. Variable domain in full (rest from reference TRBV5-1 and TRBJ2-3): KAGVTQTPRYLIKTRGQQVTLSCSPISGHRSVSWYQQTPGQGLQFLFEYFSETQRNKGNFPGRFSGRQFSNSRSEMNVSTLELGDSALYLCASSFSGGDDTQYFGPGTRLTVL.

This clonotype is identified as medium-sized from frequency. V and J are TRBV6-6 and TRBJ2-2; absent DNA, TCRdb's TRBD1 call cannot be checked. This CDR3 comprises 19 residues. Germline loops: CDR1 MNHNY, CDR2 SVGAGI (reference sequence). CDR3 region: CASRPDGTGKSLVTGELFF.

By frequency, this clonotype registers medium-sized. The chain uses TRBV9 and TRBJ2-2. This CDR3 region has 14 residues. Germline CDR1 SGDLS, CDR2 YYNGEE. The CDR3 sequence: CASSASASPGELFF.

This clonotype is medium-sized by frequency. The chain recombines TRBV4-3 with TRBJ2-7; no DNA is available, so the TRBD2 call from TCRdb remains unchecked. The CDR3 has 16 amino acids. CDR1 is LGHNA, CDR2 YSLEER, per germline. CDR3 amino acids: CASSRSASGGGYEQYF.

This clonotype is deemed large by its frequency. V gene TRBV20-1 combines with J gene TRBJ2-7; TCRdb returns TRBD2, unconfirmable since there is no DNA. Germline values: CDR1 DFQATT, CDR2 SNEGSKA (reference sequence). The CDR3 is made up of 16 amino acids. This chain's CDR3 is CSASRTLAGDAYEQYF.

By frequency, this clonotype registers medium-sized. The chain uses TRBV7-2 and TRBJ2-7. CDR1 and CDR2 (germline): SGHTA, FQGNSA. The CDR3 covers 15 residues. CDR3 amino acids: CASSVYGTASYEQYF.

V gene TRBV7-3 combines with J gene TRBJ2-3; TCRdb proposes TRBD2, but this gene call is untestable without DNA. The CDR3 is 17 residues long. In germline, CDR1 is SGHTA, CDR2 FQGTGA. The CDR3 sequence is CASSLAGGTTSTDTQYF. The full variable domain, completed using reference TRBV7-3 and TRBJ2-3, is GAGVSQTPSNKVTEKGKYVELRCDPISGHTALYWYRQSLGQGPEFLIYFQGTGAADDSGLPNDRFFAVRPEGSVSTLKIQRTERGDSAVYLCASSLAGGTTSTDTQYFGPGTRLTVL.

This clonotype is identified as medium-sized (0.01 to 0.1%) from frequency. The V and J genes are TRBV6-5 and TRBJ2-3; TCRdb selects TRBD1, and the lack of DNA leaves this call unchecked. Germline V gives CDR1 MNHEY, CDR2 SVGAGI. This CDR3 comprises 20 residues. CDR3 amino acids: CASSYSTGRVRPPGTDTQYF.

According to its frequency, this clonotype is large. The chain employs TRBV12-3 or TRBV12-4 and TRBJ1-1; TCRdb selects TRBD1, and the lack of DNA leaves this call unchecked. This CDR3 contains 15 residues. The CDR3 loop reads CASSLGLGGGTEAFF.

Frequency places this clonotype as medium-sized (0.01 to 0.1%). The CDR3 here is CASSKGGLAGFGELFF. This rearrangement joins TRBV4-3 to TRBJ2-2; TCRdb picks TRBD2, but there is no DNA to check that call. Germline V gene sequence: CDR1 LGHNA, CDR2 YSLEER. The CDR3 totals 16 residues.

This clonotype is called large based on its frequency. The V call is TRBV4-3, the J call TRBJ1-1. Germline V gene lookup returns CDR1 LGHNA and CDR2 YSLEER. CDR3 size: 14 residues. The chain's CDR3 is CASSQMQMNTEAFF.

This clonotype is classed as medium-sized by frequency. This chain connects TRBV7-2 to TRBJ2-3; as DNA is missing, the TRBD2 call by TCRdb cannot be tested. Per germline, CDR1 SGHTA and CDR2 FQGNSA. The CDR3 has 13 amino acids. CDR3 loop: CASSPSGGDTQYF.

This clonotype is identified as medium-sized from frequency. This chain links TRBV29-1 with TRBJ2-3; TCRdb outputs TRBD1, but without DNA this stays unchecked. This CDR3 region has 15 residues. The germline V gene has CDR1 SQVTM and CDR2 ANQGSEA. The CDR3 protein is CSVEGGEVSSDTQYF.

This clonotype ranks as large (0.1 to 1%) in terms of frequency. The chain links TRBV28 to TRBJ2-7; the TCRdb D gene call, TRBD2, has no DNA to confirm it. The V gene's germline CDR1 is MDHEN and CDR2 SYDVKM. The length of the CDR3 is 14 residues. CDR3 sequence: CATLYEEGLGEQYF.

Considering frequency, this clonotype is medium-sized. The genes are TRBV12-3 or TRBV12-4 and TRBJ1-5; TCRdb lists TRBD1, though no DNA is available to test this call. This CDR3 contains 16 residues. This CDR3 is CASSPGTGGGNQPQHF.

This clonotype is labeled medium-sized based on frequency. The chain recombines TRBV28 with TRBJ2-7; the D call of TRBD1 rests on TCRdb alone, since no DNA is present to check it. The CDR3 runs to 19 residues. Germline V CDR1 and CDR2: MDHEN, SYDVKM. The CDR3: CASSDPPGQGMGSSYEQYF.

This clonotype is deemed medium-sized by its frequency. This sequence joins TRBV9 and TRBJ2-6; the D call from TCRdb, TRBD1, cannot be confirmed without DNA. The CDR3 runs to 15 residues. From germline, CDR1 is SGDLS and CDR2 YYNGEE. The CDR3 protein is CASTEGALGANVLTF.

This clonotype ranks as medium-sized in terms of frequency. The chain combines TRBV6-5 with TRBJ2-5; the D gene TCRdb calls, TRBD1, cannot be checked with no DNA. CDR3 size: 15 residues. The germline V gene has CDR1 MNHEY and CDR2 SVGAGI. The CDR3 is CASRRPGHWIETQYF.

The chain couples TRBV5-4 to TRBJ2-1; TCRdb lists TRBD1, though no DNA is available to test this call. The CDR3 sequence is 15 residues long. Germline V CDR1 and CDR2: SGHNT, YYREEE (reference sequence). The CDR3 is CASSGKETGLNEQFF.

In terms of frequency, this clonotype is medium-sized. The chain employs TRBV6-2 or TRBV6-3 and TRBJ2-3; the TCRdb call, TRBD1, lacks DNA for checking. Germline V gene sequence: CDR1 MNHEY, CDR2 SVGEGT. The length of the CDR3 is 17 residues. Here the CDR3 reads CASSYPPDRGETDTQYF.

This clonotype is classed as medium-sized by frequency. The V call is TRBV20-1, the J call TRBJ2-1. Germline assignment: CDR1 DFQATT and CDR2 SNEGSKA (reference sequence). The CDR3 loop spans 13 amino acids. The CDR3: CSASRWQNNEQFF.

In terms of frequency, this clonotype is medium-sized (0.01 to 0.1%). V is TRBV4-2 and J is TRBJ2-3. This CDR3 region has 12 residues. Germline V gene data show CDR1 as LGHNA and CDR2 as YNFKEQ. CDR3 protein: CASSQETDTQYF.

According to its frequency, this clonotype is large. This chain joins TRBV7-3 and TRBJ2-6. Germline V gives CDR1 SGHTA, CDR2 FQGTGA. CDR3 length equals 15 residues. Here the CDR3 reads CASSLMGTGANVLTF.

Judged by frequency, this clonotype is medium-sized. The chain couples TRBV11-1 to TRBJ2-3. Per germline, CDR1 SGHAT and CDR2 FQDESV (reference sequence). The CDR3 spans 14 residues. The CDR3 loop reads CASSSGPEADTQYF.